The rows below give T cell receptor beta chains drawn from one sample of a study of long-term antiretroviral therapy in people with HIV. Some clones are missing from TCRdb's copy, which holds only in-frame ones; the method was immunoSEQ multiplex PCR. The sample carries some 20,000 clones, around 78% recorded once. The source material was unsorted PBMCs, sampled 2.2 years after starting antiretroviral therapy. The receptor set was obtained from a man over 45 with HIV. Both conserved end residues are part of each CDR3. Fields, in order: V gene, CDR3 protein.

TRBV23-1 CASSLTGGLQETQYF
TRBV9 CASSGNPRPTEAFF
TRBV7-2 CASVRTDTQYF
TRBV10-3 CAISDSGGRKLFF
TRBV6-6 CASSYSPGTSSYGYTF
TRBV6-6 CASRPLDREDTIYF
TRBV7-2 CASSLKGNYGYTF
TRBV27 CASSPTLGHEQYF
TRBV19 CASSIRAGQGFTGELFF
TRBV5-1 CASSSPPGETEAFF
TRBV7-9 CASSFRERETQYF
TRBV5-1 CASSLGVGAGDIQYF
TRBV1 CTSSQERAGIYNEQFF
TRBV27 CASSYGTGGDEQYF
TRBV19 CASSITGEETQYF
TRBV28 CASTITRGVNEQFF
TRBV6-5 CASSYAGEEKLFF
TRBV7-2 CASWTPSYNEQFF
TRBV5-5 CASSLEEDTQYF
TRBV5-1 CASSLGGQGLNEKLFF
TRBV27 CASSVRTGQVDTQYF
TRBV9 CASSVSDTYYNEQFF
TRBV4-3 CASSPGGHRNTEAFF
TRBV7-9 CASSFQGSNYGYTF
TRBV19 CASTMTGQGFDEQYF
TRBV30 CAWSVLNVGSTQYF
TRBV2 CASSEIRGVNTEAFF
TRBV28 CASSGTGTGAKIQYF
TRBV28 CASSSRLADSYEQYF
TRBV5-1 CASSFRTVTGELFF
TRBV27 CASSLTRRNEQFF